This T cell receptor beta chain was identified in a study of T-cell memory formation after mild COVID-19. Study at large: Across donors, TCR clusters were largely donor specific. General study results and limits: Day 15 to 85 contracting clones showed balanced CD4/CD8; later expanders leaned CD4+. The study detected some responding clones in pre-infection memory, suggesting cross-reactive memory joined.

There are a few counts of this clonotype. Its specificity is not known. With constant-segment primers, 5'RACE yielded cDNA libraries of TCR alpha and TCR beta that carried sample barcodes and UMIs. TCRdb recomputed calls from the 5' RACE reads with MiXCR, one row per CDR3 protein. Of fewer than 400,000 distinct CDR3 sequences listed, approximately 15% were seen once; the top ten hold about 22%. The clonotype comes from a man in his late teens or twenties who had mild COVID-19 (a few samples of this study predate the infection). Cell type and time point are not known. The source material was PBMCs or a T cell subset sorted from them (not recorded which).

The CDR3: CASSYTVETQYF. Written as DNA, the CDR3 is TGCGCCAGCAGCTATACCGTAGAAACCCAGTACTTC. The chain combines TRBV5-1 with TRBJ2-5; no firm D call. CDR1 and CDR2 (germline): SGHRS, YFSETQ. V was clipped by 3 bases and J by 8 bases, with 11 bases between them. The CDR3 covers 12 residues.